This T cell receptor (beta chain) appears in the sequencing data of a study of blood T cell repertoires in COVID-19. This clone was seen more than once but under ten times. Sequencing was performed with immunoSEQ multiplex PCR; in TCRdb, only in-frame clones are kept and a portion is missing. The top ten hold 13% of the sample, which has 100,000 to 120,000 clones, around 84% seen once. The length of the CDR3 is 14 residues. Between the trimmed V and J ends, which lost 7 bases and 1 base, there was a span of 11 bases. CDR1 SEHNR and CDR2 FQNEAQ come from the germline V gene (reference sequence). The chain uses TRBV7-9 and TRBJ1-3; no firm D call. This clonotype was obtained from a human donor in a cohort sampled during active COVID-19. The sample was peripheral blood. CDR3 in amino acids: CASTQGGSGNTIYF. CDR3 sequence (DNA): TGTGCCAGCACCCAAGGAGGTTCTGGAAACACCATATATTTT.